This entry lists 26 T cell receptor beta chains sequenced from one sample in a study of somatic mutations in cytotoxic T cells in rheumatoid arthritis. Profiled with immunoSEQ multiplex PCR; TCRdb holds only in-frame clones, not every one. Among 15,000 to 20,000 clones listed, 60% to 80% were seen once. The specimen sequenced was CD8+ T cells sorted from blood. The receptors come from an adult with rheumatoid arthritis.

The chain links TRBV2 to TRBJ2-5; 7 nucleotides agree with TRBD1. CDR3 size: 13 residues. The V gene's germline CDR1 is SNHLY and CDR2 FYNNEI. The V gene end was trimmed by 6 bases and the J gene end by 5 bases; junction bases not matched to a gene: 6. The CDR3: CASREQGRETQYF. In DNA form, the CDR3 reads TGTGCCAGCAGGGAACAGGGGCGGGAGACCCAGTACTTC.

The chain recombines TRBV27 with TRBJ1-1, with 7 nucleotides matching TRBD1. The CDR3 has 13 residues. The germline V gene has CDR1 MNHEY and CDR2 SMNVEV (reference sequence). V shed 2 bases, J shed 6 bases, and the junction held 3 bases outside the gene matches. The CDR3 sequence: CASSLNRGPEAFF. The CDR3 DNA reads TGTGCCAGCAGTTTAAACAGGGGACCTGAAGCTTTCTTT.

This clone appeared a few times. The chain is built from TRBV27 and TRBJ1-5, with a possible D match to TRBD1 (6 bases). Trimming removed 3 bases from V and 7 bases from J, with 10 bases in between. This CDR3 is built from 13 residues. Germline lookup yields CDR1 MNHEY and CDR2 SMNVEV (reference sequence). Here the CDR3 reads CASSFSGGQPQHF. In DNA, the CDR3 is TGTGCCAGCAGTTTCAGCGGGGGCCAGCCCCAGCATTTT.

This chain uses TRBV6-1 with TRBJ2-7; D not resolved. The CDR3 is made up of 14 amino acids. Germline lookup yields CDR1 MNHNS and CDR2 SASEGT. With 4 bases removed from V and 1 base from J, the gap between germline ends came to 11 bases. The CDR3 region is CASSGSPGSYEQYV. In DNA form, the CDR3 reads TGTGCCAGCAGTGGAAGCCCTGGGTCCTACGAGCAGTACGTC.

The count of this clone is one. This chain connects TRBV19 to TRBJ1-1; 8 bases match TRBD1. The junction had 8 bases not matched to a gene; V was cut back by 5 bases and J by 3 bases. This CDR3 is built from 15 residues. Germline CDR1 LNHDA, CDR2 SQIVND (reference sequence). CDR3 sequence: CASSFATGADTEAFF. CDR3 DNA: TGTGCCAGTAGTTTTGCGACAGGGGCAGACACTGAAGCTTTCTTT.

The chain is built from TRBV6-4 and TRBJ2-3; D unclear. CDR1 MRHNA and CDR2 SNTAGT come from the germline V gene. Deletions cut 3 bases from V and 0 bases from J, with 10 bases between. The CDR3 covers 15 residues. The CDR3 is CASSESVGSTDTQYF. In DNA form, the CDR3 reads TGTGCCAGCAGTGAGAGCGTTGGGAGCACAGATACGCAGTATTTT.

The chain uses TRBV10-1 and TRBJ1-4; D gene ambiguous. CDR1 WNHNN and CDR2 SYGVQD come from the germline V gene (reference sequence). V was clipped by 6 bases and J by 2 bases, with 7 bases between them. This CDR3 spans 13 amino acids. CDR3 in DNA: TGCGCCAGCAGAGTCGGTACTAATGAAAAACTGTTTTTT. It codes for CASRVGTNEKLFF.

The chain has TRBV2 and TRBJ1-1, with 11 bases fitting TRBD1. V dropped 2 bases and J dropped 0; count of bases not matched to a gene: 2. Looked up from germline, CDR1 is SNHLY and CDR2 is FYNNEI. CDR3 length: 16 residues. The DNA for the CDR3 is TGTGCCAGCAGTGAACGGGACAGGGGGGTGAACACTGAAGCTTTCTTT. This gives the protein CASSERDRGVNTEAFF.

The chain links TRBV12-2 to TRBJ2-7. TRBV12-2 is a pseudogene segment. There are 11 residues in the CDR3. The CDR3 coding sequence is TGTGCAAGTCGCCTCATCTACGAGCAGTACGTC. This translates into CASRLIYEQYV.

The chain joins TRBV6-1 to TRBJ1-3, with D possibly being TRBD1 (6 bases). V dropped 7 bases and J dropped 7 bases, with 11 bases sitting between them. The CDR3 spans 12 residues. Germline CDR1 and CDR2: MNHNS and SASEGT. As DNA, the CDR3 is TGTGCCAGCACCGGAGGGGGGAACACCATATATTTT. Translation gives CASTGGGNTIYF.

The chain links TRBV28 to TRBJ2-2, with D possibly TRBD1 on 7 matching bases. The length of the CDR3 is 15 residues. Germline-derived CDR1 and CDR2 are MDHEN and SYDVKM. The V end lost 6 bases, the J end lost 2 bases, and 13 bases lay between the germline ends. CDR3 residues: CASSRGTDNTGELFF. CDR3 bases: TGTGCCAGCAGCCGGGGGACAGATAACACCGGGGAGCTGTTTTTT.

The chain couples TRBV6-6 to TRBJ2-2; 7 nucleotides line up with TRBD1. The germline gives CDR1 MNHNY, CDR2 SVGAGI (reference sequence). CDR3 length: 14 amino acids. V lost 6 bases, J lost 2 bases, and 3 bases stayed unmatched. The DNA for the CDR3 is TGTGCCAGCAGGGGACAGATAAACACCGGGGAGCTGTTTTTT. This translates into CASRGQINTGELFF.

This chain joins TRBV7-6 and TRBJ1-2; D call uncertain. This CDR3 spans 14 amino acids. V was trimmed by 5 bases and J by 5 bases, leaving 15 bases between them. Germline CDR1 and CDR2: SGHVS and FNYEAQ. The CDR3 reads CASSEGVEGYGYTF. The DNA of the CDR3 is TGTGCCAGCAGCGAGGGAGTTGAGGGATATGGCTACACCTTC.

CDR3 region: CASGDSGGMYNEQFF. The DNA of the CDR3 is TGTGCCAGCGGCGACAGCGGGGGGATGTACAATGAGCAGTTCTTC. The chain carries TRBV19 and TRBJ2-1; TRBD2 matches 9 bases. Germline CDR1 and CDR2: LNHDA and SQIVND (reference sequence). This CDR3 spans 15 amino acids. J gave up 4 bases and V 9 bases, and 10 bases lay outside the gene matches.

V gene TRBV5-8 combines with J gene TRBJ2-1; D perhaps matches TRBD2 (6 bases). Trimming shortened V by 7 bases and J by 3 bases, and 17 bases separated the two germline ends. CDR3 size: 15 residues. Germline CDR1 reads SGHTS; CDR2 reads YDEGEE. The CDR3 bases are TGTGCCAGCCATCTTGGTCTCGGGGGCTACAATGAGCAGTTCTTC. Protein: CASHLGLGGYNEQFF.

This clone was picked up one time. The chain couples TRBV28 to TRBJ1-3, with D unresolved. V dropped 3 bases and J dropped 4 bases, with 19 bases sitting between them. CDR1 and CDR2 from the germline V gene are MDHEN and SYDVKM. The CDR3 contains 17 residues. DNA of the CDR3: TGTGCCAGCAGTTTCCCTCCTGGGAGGGTTCGGGGAAACACCATATATTTT. This gives the protein CASSFPPGRVRGNTIYF.

The chain combines TRBV27 with TRBJ1-6; D remains unclear. V gave up 8 bases and J gave up 10 bases, with 15 bases separating them. This CDR3 comprises 13 residues. Germline V gene sequence: CDR1 MNHEY, CDR2 SMNVEV (reference sequence). The CDR3 protein is CASAWGTNSPLHF. The CDR3 DNA sequence: TGTGCCAGCGCTTGGGGAACCAACTCACCCCTCCACTTT.

The CDR3 reads CASSVGGGGRGYTF. In DNA form, the CDR3 reads TGTGCCAGCAGCGTAGGTGGAGGGGGCAGGGGCTACACCTTC. The chain links TRBV9 to TRBJ1-2, with 7 bases identical to TRBD1. The CDR3 is 14 amino acids. Germline V gene sequence: CDR1 SGDLS, CDR2 YYNGEE. The V gene end was trimmed by 0 bases and the J gene end by 8 bases; junction bases not matched to a gene: 7.

This chain joins TRBV29-1 and TRBJ1-4; the D is unclear. V shed 4 bases and J shed 0 bases, with 9 bases lying between them. Germline lookup yields CDR1 SQVTM and CDR2 ANQGSEA. This CDR3 has 14 amino acids. CDR3 sequence: CSVAGAATNEKLFF. DNA for the CDR3: TGCAGCGTTGCTGGTGCGGCAACTAATGAAAAACTGTTTTTT.

The chain employs TRBV6-1 and TRBJ2-7; 7 bases are a match to TRBD1. CDR1 and CDR2 from the germline V gene are MNHNS and SASEGT. J was trimmed by 3 bases and V by 6 bases; bases with no gene match: 5. The CDR3 loop spans 13 amino acids. The CDR3: CASRPPGGYEQYV. The CDR3 DNA reads as TGTGCCAGCAGACCTCCAGGGGGCTACGAGCAGTACGTC.

The chain combines TRBV5-1 with TRBJ2-2; TRBD1 might be the D (5 bases). This CDR3 is 15 amino acids long. Germline loops: CDR1 SGHRS, CDR2 YFSETQ. V was clipped by 4 bases and J by 1 base, with 11 bases between them. In DNA form, the CDR3 reads TGCGCCAGCAGCGGCTGGACACGGAACACCGGGGAGCTGTTTTTT. Protein sequence: CASSGWTRNTGELFF.

V gene TRBV6-1 combines with J gene TRBJ1-1; D call uncertain. The ends were cut back, 5 bases at V and 0 bases at J, with 10 bases in the middle. The CDR3 spans 14 residues. Germline CDR1 MNHNS, CDR2 SASEGT. DNA for the CDR3: TGTGCCAGCAGTCTTAGAGGAATGAACACTGAAGCTTTCTTT. Translated: CASSLRGMNTEAFF.

This rearrangement joins TRBV28 to TRBJ2-5; 9 bases line up with TRBD1. V lost 2 bases and J lost 6; bases outside the gene matches: 19. Germline-derived CDR1 and CDR2 are MDHEN and SYDVKM. The CDR3 runs to 19 residues. CDR3: CASSLGARDRAHFEKTQYF. Written as DNA, the CDR3 is TGTGCCAGCAGTTTAGGGGCCCGGGACAGGGCCCATTTTGAAAAGACCCAGTACTTC.

The CDR3 sequence is CASSLGGAAEAFF. CDR3 coding DNA: TGCGCCAGCAGCTTGGGGGGCGCCGCTGAAGCTTTCTTT. V gene TRBV5-1 combines with J gene TRBJ1-1, with D possibly TRBD1 on 5 matching bases. Germline loops: CDR1 SGHRS, CDR2 YFSETQ. The CDR3 is 13 amino acids. With 0 bases removed from V and 6 bases from J, the gap between germline ends came to 9 bases.

The J gene is TRBJ1-6, the V gene TRBV5-6; 7 nucleotides line up with TRBD1. Germline V gives CDR1 SGHDT, CDR2 YYEEEE. The CDR3 spans 16 residues. V lost 4 bases, J lost 4 bases, and 8 bases stayed unmatched. CDR3 residues: CASSLSLQGYNSPLHF. As DNA, the CDR3 is TGTGCCAGCAGCCTTAGCTTACAGGGGTATAATTCACCCCTCCACTTT.

The rearrangement links TRBV4-1 to TRBJ2-1; 7 bases map to TRBD1. The CDR3 consists of 16 residues. V gave up 4 bases and J gave up 8 bases; unmatched junction bases: 14. Germline values: CDR1 MGHRA, CDR2 YSYEKL. The CDR3 region has the DNA TGCGCCAGCAGCCCCGGAGACAGGGTAGCGTTCGATGAGCAGTTCTTC. This gives the protein CASSPGDRVAFDEQFF.